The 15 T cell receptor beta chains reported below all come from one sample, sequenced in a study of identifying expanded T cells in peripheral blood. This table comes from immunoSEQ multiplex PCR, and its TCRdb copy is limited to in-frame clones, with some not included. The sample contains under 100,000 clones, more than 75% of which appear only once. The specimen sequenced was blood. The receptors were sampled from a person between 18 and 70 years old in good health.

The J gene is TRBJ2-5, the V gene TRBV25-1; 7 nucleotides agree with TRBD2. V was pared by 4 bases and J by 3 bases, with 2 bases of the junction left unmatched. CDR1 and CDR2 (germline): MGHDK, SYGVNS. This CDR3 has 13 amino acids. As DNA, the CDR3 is TGTGCCAGCAGTGCGGGGGGAAAAGAGACCCAGTACTTC. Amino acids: CASSAGGKETQYF.

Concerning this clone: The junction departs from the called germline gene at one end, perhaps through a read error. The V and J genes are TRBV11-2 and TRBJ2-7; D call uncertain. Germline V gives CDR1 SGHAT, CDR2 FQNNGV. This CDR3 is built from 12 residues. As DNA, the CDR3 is TGTGCCAGCAGCTTAGTCTCCTTCGAGCAGTACTTC. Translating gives CASSLVSFEQYF. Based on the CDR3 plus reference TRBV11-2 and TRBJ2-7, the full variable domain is EAGVAQSPRYKIIEKRQSVAFWCNPISGHATLYWYQQILGQGPKLLIQFQNNGVVDDSQLPKDRFSAERLKGVDSTLKIQPAKLEDSAVYLCASSLVSFEQYFGPGTRLTVT.

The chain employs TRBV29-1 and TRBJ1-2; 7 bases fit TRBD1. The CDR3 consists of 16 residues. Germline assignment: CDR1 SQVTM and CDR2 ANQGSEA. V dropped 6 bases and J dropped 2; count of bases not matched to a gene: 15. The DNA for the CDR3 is TGCAGCGTCCCCTCGACGACAGGGACGGGAAACTATGGCTACACCTTC. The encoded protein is CSVPSTTGTGNYGYTF.

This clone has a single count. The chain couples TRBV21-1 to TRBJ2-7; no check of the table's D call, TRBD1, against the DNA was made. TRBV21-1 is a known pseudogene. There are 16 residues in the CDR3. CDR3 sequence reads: CASRTYRDRGIYEQYF. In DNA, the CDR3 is TGTGCCAGCAGAACCTACCGGGACAGGGGAATCTACGAGCAGTACTTC.

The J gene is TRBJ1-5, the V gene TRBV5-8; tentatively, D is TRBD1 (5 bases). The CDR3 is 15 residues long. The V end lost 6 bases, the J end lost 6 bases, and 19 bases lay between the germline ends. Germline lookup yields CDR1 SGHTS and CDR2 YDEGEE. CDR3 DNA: TGTGCCAGCATGGTAGATGGGCAGGGAGGTCAGCCCCAGCATTTT. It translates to CASMVDGQGGQPQHF.

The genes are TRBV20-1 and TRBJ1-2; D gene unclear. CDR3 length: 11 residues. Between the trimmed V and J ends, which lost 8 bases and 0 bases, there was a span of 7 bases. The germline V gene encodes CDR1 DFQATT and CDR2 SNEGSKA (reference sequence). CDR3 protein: CSYGSNYGYTF. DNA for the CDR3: TGCAGTTACGGATCTAACTATGGCTACACCTTC.

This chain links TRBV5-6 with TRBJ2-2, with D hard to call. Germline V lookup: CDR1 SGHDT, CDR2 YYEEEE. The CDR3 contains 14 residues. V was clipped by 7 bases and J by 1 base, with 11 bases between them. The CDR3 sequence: CASALTLNTGELFF. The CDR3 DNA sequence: TGTGCCAGCGCCCTGACACTGAACACCGGGGAGCTGTTTTTT. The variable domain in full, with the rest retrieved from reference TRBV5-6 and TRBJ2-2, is DAGVTQSPTHLIKTRGQQVTLRCSPKSGHDTVSWYQQALGQGPQFIFQYYEEEERQRGNFPDRFSGHQFPNYSSELNVNALLLGDSALYLCASALTLNTGELFFGEGSRLTVL.

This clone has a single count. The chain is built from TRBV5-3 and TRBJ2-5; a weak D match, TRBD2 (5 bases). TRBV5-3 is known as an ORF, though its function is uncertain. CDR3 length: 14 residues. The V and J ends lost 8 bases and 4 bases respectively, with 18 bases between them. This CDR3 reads CASSPERWGETQYF. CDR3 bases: TGTGCCAGCAGCCCGGAGCGGTGGGGAGAGACCCAGTACTTC.

The CDR3 spells CASSQEGEAFF. Written as DNA, the CDR3 is TGCGCCAGCAGCCAAGAGGGTGAAGCTTTCTTT. The chain recombines TRBV4-3 with TRBJ1-1; D unresolved. The germline V gene has CDR1 LGHNA and CDR2 YSLEER. The CDR3 has 11 residues. Trimming left V 0 bases short and J 7 bases short, with 3 bases between.

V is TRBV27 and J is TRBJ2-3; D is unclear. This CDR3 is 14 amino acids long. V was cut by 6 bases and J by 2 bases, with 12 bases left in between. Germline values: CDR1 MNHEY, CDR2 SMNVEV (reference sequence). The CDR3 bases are TGTGCCAGCAGGGGTCGCTACCCCACAGATACGCAGTATTTT. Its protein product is CASRGRYPTDTQYF.

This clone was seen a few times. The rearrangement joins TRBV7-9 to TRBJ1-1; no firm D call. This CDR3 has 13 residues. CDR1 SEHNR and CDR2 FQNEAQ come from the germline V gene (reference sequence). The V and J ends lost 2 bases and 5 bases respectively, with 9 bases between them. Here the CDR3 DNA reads TGTGCCAGCAGCTTATCCGGGAAAACTGAAGCTTTCTTT. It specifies CASSLSGKTEAFF.

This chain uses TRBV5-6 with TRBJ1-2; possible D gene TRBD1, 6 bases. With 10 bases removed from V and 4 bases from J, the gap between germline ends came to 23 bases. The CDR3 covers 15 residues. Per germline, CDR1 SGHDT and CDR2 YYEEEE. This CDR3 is CAGKGRGHQAYGYTF. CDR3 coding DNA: TGTGCCGGAAAGGGACGGGGGCACCAAGCCTATGGCTACACCTTC.

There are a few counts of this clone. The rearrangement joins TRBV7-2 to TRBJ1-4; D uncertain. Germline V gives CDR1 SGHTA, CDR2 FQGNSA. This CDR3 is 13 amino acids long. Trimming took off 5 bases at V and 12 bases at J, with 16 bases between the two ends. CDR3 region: CASSDYLTQELFF. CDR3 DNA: TGTGCCAGCAGCGATTACTTGACCCAAGAACTGTTTTTT.

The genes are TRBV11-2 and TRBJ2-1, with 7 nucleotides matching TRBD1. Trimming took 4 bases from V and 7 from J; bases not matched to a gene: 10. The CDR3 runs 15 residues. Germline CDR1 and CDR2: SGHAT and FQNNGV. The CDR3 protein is CASSSRQGGWNEQFF. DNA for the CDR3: TGTGCCAGCAGCTCCCGACAGGGTGGTTGGAATGAGCAGTTCTTC.

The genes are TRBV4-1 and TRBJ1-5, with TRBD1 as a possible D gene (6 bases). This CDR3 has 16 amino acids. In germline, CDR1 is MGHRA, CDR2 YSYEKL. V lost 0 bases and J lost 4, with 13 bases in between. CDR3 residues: CASSQDPGVRNQPQHF. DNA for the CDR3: TGCGCCAGCAGCCAAGATCCAGGGGTTCGGAATCAGCCCCAGCATTTT.